The clone carrying this T cell receptor (beta chain) has a handful of counts. This record belongs to a study of blood T cell repertoires in COVID-19. For the study at large: Sites in the United States, Italy and Spain provided acute and convalescent COVID-19 samples. In each case, the material was cDNA or gDNA derived from T cells, B-cell-depleted T cells, or PBMCs.

The CDR3 is made up of 13 amino acids. Germline V CDR1 and CDR2: SNHLY, FYNNEI. With 7 bases removed from V and 4 bases from J, the gap between germline ends came to 13 bases. Under the authors' procedure: How many nucleated cells were present was estimated from reference gene primer amplification. TCRdb's table, derived via immunoSEQ multiplex PCR, lists solely in-frame clones and lacks some. The V and J calls and clone size were taken over from that table, and D and trimming were inferred from the DNA. The table lists tens of thousands of clones, about four fifths of them singletons. The sequence was obtained from a human donor in a cohort sampled during active COVID-19. Sequenced: peripheral blood. V is TRBV2 and J is TRBJ1-1, with TRBD1 as a possible D gene (5 bases). CDR3 in amino acids: CASTFGGGTEAFF. The DNA for the CDR3 is TGTGCCAGCACTTTCGGGGGAGGCACTGAAGCTTTCTTT.